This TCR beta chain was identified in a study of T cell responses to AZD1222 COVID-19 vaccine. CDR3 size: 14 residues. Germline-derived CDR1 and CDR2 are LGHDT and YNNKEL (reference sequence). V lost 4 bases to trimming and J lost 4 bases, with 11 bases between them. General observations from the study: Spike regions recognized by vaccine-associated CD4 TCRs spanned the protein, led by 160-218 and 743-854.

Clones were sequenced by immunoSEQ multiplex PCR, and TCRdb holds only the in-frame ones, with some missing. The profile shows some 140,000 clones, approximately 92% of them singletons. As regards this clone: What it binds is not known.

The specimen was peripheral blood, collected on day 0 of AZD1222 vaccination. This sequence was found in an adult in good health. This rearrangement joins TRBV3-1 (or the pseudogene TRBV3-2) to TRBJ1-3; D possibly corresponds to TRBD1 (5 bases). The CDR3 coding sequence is TGTGCCAGCAGCCTTCCCGGGACGGGAAACACCATATATTTT. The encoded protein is CASSLPGTGNTIYF.